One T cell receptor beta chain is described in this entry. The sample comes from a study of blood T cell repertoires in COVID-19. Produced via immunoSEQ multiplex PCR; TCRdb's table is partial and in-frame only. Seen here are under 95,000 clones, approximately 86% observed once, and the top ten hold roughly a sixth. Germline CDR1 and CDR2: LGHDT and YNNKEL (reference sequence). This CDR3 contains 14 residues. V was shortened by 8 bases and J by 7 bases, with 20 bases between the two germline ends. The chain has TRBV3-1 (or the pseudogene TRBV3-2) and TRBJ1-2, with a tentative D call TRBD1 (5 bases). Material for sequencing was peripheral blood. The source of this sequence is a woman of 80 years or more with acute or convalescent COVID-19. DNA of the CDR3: TGTGCCAGCGGCGTCCTCAGCTCCGGGGGTGGCTACACCTTC. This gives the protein CASGVLSSGGGYTF.